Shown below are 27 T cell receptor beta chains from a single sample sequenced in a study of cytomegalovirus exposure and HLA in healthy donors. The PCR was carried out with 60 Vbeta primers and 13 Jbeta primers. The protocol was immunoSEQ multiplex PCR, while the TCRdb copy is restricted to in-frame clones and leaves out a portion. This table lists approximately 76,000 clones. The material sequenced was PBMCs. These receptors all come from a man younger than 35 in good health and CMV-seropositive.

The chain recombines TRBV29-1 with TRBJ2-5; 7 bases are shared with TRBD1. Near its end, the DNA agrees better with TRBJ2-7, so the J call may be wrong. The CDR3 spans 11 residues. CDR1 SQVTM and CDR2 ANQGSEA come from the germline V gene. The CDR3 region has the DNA TGCAGCGGCTCACAGGGGAACGAGCAGTACTTC. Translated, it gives CSGSQGNEQYF.

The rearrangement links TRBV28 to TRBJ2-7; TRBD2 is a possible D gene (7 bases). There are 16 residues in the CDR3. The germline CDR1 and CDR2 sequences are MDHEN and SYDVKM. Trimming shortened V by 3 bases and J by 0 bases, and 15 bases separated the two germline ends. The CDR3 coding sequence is TGTGCCAGCAGTTTTGGGGGGGCGGCCACCTCCTACGAGCAGTACTTC. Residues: CASSFGGAATSYEQYF.

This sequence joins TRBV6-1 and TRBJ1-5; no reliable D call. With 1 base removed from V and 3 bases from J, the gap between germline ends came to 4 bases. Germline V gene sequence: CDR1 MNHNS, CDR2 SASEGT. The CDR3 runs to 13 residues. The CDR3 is CASSEVFNQPQHF. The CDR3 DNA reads TGTGCCAGCAGTGAAGTCTTCAATCAGCCCCAGCATTTT.

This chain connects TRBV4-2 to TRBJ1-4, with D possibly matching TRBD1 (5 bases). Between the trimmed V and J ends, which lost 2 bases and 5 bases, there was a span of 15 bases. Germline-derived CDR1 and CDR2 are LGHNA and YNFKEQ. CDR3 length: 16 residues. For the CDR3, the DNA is TGTGCCAGCAGCCAATTTCCCGACAGTCGAAATGAAAAACTGTTTTTT. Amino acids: CASSQFPDSRNEKLFF.

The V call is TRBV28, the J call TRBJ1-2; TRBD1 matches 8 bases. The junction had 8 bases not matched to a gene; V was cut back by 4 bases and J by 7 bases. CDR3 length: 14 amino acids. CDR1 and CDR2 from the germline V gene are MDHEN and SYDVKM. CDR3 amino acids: CASSSTGETRGYTF. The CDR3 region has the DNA TGTGCCAGCAGTTCGACAGGGGAAACTCGTGGCTACACCTTC.

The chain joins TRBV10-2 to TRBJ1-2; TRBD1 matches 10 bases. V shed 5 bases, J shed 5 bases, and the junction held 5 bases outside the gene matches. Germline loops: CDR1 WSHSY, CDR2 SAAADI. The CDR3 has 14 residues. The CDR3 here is CASSSGTGAYGYTF. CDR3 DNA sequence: TGCGCCAGCAGTTCCGGGACAGGGGCGTATGGCTACACCTTC.

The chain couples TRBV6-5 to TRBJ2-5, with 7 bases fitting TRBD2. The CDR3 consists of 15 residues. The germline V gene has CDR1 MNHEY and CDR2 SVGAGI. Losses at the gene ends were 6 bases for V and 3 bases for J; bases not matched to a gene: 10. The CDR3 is CASSRLTGTKETQYF. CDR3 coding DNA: TGTGCCAGCAGCCGACTCACCGGGACTAAAGAGACCCAGTACTTC.

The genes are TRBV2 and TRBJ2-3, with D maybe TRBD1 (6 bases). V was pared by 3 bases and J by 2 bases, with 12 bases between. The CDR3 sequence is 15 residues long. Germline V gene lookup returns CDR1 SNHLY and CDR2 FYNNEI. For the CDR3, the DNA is TGTGCCAGCAGTGATTATAGGGACAACACAGATACGCAGTATTTT. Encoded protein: CASSDYRDNTDTQYF. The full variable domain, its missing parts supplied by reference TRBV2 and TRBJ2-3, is EPEVTQTPSHQVTQMGQEVILRCVPISNHLYFYWYRQILGQKVEFLVSFYNNEISEKSEIFDDQFSVERPDGSNFTLKIRSTKLEDSAMYFCASSDYRDNTDTQYFGPGTRLTVL.

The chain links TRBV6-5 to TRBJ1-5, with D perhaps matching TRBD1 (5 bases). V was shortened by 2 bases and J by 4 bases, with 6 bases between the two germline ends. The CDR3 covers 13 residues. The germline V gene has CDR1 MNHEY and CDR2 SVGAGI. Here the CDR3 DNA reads TGTGCCAGCAGTTACGGGGGGAATCAGCCCCAGCATTTT. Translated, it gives CASSYGGNQPQHF.

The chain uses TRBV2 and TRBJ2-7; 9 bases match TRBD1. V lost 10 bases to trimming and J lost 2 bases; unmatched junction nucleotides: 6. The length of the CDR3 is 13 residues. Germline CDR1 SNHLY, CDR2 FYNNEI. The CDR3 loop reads CATNRDRAYEQYF. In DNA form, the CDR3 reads TGTGCCACCAACCGGGACAGGGCCTACGAGCAGTACTTC. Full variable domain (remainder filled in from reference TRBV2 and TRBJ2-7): EPEVTQTPSHQVTQMGQEVILRCVPISNHLYFYWYRQILGQKVEFLVSFYNNEISEKSEIFDDQFSVERPDGSNFTLKIRSTKLEDSAMYFCATNRDRAYEQYFGPGTRLTVT.

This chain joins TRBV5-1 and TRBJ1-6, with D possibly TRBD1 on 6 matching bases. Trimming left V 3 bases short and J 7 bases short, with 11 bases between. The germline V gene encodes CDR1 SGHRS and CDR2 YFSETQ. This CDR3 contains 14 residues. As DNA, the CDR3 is TGCGCCAGCAGCTACTCAGGGGACAATTCACCCCTCCACTTT. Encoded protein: CASSYSGDNSPLHF.

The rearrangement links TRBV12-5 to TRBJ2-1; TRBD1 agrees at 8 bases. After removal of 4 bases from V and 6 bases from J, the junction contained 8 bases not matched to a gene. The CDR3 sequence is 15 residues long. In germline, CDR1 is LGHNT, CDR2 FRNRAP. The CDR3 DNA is TGTGCTAGTGGTTCCCCCAGGACAGGGAGCAATGAGCAGTTCTTC. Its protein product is CASGSPRTGSNEQFF.

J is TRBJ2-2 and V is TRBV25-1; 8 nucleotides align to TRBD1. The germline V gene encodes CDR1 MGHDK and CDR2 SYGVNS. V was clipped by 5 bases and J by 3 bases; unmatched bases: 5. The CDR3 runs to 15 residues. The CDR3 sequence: CASSLLDRDTGELFF. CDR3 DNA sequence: TGTGCCAGCAGTTTACTGGACAGGGACACCGGGGAGCTGTTTTTT. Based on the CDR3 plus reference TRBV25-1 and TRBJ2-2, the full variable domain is EADIYQTPRYLVIGTGKKITLECSQTMGHDKMYWYQQDPGMELHLIHYSYGVNSTEKGDLSSESTVSRIRTEHFPLTLESARPSHTSQYLCASSLLDRDTGELFFGEGSRLTVL.

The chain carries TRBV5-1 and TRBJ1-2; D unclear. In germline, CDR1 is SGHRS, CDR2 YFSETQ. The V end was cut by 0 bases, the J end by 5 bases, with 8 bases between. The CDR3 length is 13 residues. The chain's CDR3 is CASSLDRLYGYTF. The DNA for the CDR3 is TGCGCCAGCAGCTTGGACAGACTATATGGCTACACCTTC.

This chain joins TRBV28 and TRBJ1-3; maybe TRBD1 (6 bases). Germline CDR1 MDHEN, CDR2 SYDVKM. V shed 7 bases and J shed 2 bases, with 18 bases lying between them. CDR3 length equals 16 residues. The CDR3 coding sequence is TGTGCCAGCATTCTCCGAGGGGGAAGGGCTGGAAACACCATATATTTT. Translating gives CASILRGGRAGNTIYF. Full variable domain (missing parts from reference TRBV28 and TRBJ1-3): DVKVTQSSRYLVKRTGEKVFLECVQDMDHENMFWYRQDPGLGLRLIYFSYDVKMKEKGDIPEGYSVSREKKERFSLILESASTNQTSMYLCASILRGGRAGNTIYFGEGSWLTVV.

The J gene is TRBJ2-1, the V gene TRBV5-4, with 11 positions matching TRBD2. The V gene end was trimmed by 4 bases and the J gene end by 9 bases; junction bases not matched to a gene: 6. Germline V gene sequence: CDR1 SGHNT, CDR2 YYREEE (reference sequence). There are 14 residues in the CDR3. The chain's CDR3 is CASSAGTSGAEQFF. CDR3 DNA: TGTGCCAGCAGCGCCGGGACTAGCGGAGCTGAGCAGTTCTTC.

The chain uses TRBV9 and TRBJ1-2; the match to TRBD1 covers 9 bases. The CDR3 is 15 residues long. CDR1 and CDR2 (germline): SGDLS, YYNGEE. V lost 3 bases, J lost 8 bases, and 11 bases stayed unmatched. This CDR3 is CASSATGGDNSGYTF. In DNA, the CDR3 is TGTGCCAGCAGCGCGACAGGGGGTGATAATAGCGGCTACACCTTC.

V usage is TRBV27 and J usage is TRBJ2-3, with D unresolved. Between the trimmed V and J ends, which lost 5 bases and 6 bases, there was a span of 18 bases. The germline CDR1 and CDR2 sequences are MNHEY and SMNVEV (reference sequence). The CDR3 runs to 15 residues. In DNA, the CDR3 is TGTGCCAGCAGTCCGAGGCGCACCATTGCGGATACGCAGTATTTT. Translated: CASSPRRTIADTQYF.

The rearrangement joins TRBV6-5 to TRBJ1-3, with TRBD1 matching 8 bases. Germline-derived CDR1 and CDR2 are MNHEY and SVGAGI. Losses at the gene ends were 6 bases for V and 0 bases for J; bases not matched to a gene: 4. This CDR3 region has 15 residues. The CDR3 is CASRLGTGSGNTIYF. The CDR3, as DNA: TGTGCCAGCAGGCTAGGGACAGGCTCTGGAAACACCATATATTTT.

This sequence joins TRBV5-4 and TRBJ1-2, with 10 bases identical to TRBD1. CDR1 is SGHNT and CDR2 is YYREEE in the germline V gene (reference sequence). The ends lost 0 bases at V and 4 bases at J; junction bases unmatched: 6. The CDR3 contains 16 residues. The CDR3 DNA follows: TGTGCCAGCAGCTTGGCCGTGGGACAGGGGATCTATGGCTACACCTTC. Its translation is CASSLAVGQGIYGYTF.

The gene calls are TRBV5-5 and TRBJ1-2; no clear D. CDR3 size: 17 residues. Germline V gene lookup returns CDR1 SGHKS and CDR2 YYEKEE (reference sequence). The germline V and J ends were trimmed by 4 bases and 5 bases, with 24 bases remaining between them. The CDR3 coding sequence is TGTGCCAGCAGCCCCCTCGTTCTTGCTCGGGGTGGGTATGGCTACACCTTC. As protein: CASSPLVLARGGYGYTF.

The CDR3 is CASSDRATNEKLFF. CDR3 nucleotide sequence: TGTGCCAGTAGCGACAGGGCAACTAATGAAAAACTGTTTTTT. V is TRBV19 and J is TRBJ1-4; 7 bases match TRBD1. Looked up from germline, CDR1 is LNHDA and CDR2 is SQIVND (reference sequence). CDR3 length: 14 residues. J was trimmed by 0 bases and V by 6 bases; bases with no gene match: 1.

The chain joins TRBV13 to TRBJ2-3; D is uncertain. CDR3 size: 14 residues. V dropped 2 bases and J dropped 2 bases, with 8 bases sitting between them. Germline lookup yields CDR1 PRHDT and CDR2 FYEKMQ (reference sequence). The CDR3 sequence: CASSLKRSTDTQYF. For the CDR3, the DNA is TGTGCCAGCAGCTTAAAGAGGTCCACAGATACGCAGTATTTT.

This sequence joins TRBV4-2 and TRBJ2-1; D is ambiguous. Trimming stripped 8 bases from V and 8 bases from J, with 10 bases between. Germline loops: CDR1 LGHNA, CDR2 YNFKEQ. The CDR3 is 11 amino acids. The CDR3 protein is CASRSAHEQFF. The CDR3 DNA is TGTGCCAGCCGGAGTGCGCATGAGCAGTTCTTC.

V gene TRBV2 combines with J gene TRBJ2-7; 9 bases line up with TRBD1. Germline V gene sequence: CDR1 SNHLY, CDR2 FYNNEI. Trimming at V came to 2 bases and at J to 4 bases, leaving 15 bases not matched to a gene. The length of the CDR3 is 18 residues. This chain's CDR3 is CASSERGSGQGTKYEQYF. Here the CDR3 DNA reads TGTGCCAGCAGTGAAAGAGGGTCGGGACAGGGAACAAAGTACGAGCAGTACTTC.

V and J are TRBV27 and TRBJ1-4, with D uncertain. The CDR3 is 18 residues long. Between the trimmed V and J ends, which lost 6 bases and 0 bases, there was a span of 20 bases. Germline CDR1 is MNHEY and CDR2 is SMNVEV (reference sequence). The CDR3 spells CASRPDWVSLATNEKLFF. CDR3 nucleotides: TGTGCCAGCAGGCCGGACTGGGTAAGCCTAGCAACTAATGAAAAACTGTTTTTT.

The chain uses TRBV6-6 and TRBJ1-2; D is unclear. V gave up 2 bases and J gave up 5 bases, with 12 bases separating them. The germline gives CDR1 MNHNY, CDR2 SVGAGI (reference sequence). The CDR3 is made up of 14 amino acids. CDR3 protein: CASSYTEAVYGYTF. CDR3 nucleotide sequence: TGTGCCAGCAGTTACACTGAGGCGGTTTATGGCTACACCTTC.